Listed here are 11 T cell receptor beta chains from one sample, sequenced in a study of T cell repertoires in cytomegalovirus infection. Each CDR3 protein gets one entry after TCRdb re-called the reads with MiXCR. The table shows hundreds of thousands of distinct CDR3 sequences, with approximately 40% occurring only once. The sequencing sample was made of PBMCs. All receptors derive from a human donor in good health (CMV status not recorded). Some clones in this sample may be carry-over from other donors' samples.

This clonotype was found once. V and J are TRBV28 and TRBJ1-1; D call uncertain. Trimming removed 5 bases from V and 7 bases from J, with 11 bases in between. CDR1 and CDR2 from the germline V gene are MDHEN and SYDVKM. The CDR3 extends over 12 amino acids. CDR3 sequence: CASSHPTGEAFF. Here the CDR3 DNA reads TGTGCCAGCAGTCATCCGACGGGTGAAGCTTTCTTT.

This clonotype was recorded a few times. The chain couples TRBV12-3 or TRBV12-4 to TRBJ1-6; D is unresolved. Between the trimmed V and J ends, which lost 6 bases and 7 bases, there was a span of 19 bases. This CDR3 has 16 amino acids. CDR3 residues: CASSPAKGSRNSPLHF. The DNA of the CDR3 is TGTGCCAGCAGCCCCGCTAAGGGATCTCGAAATTCACCCCTCCACTTT.

Worth noting for this clonotype: No conserved phenylalanine or tryptophan is present at the end of the CDR3, so a read error is the likely explanation. The genes are TRBV7-3 and TRBJ2-2, with TRBD1 identical over 8 bases. CDR1 is SGHTA, CDR2 FQGTGA, per germline. Germline trimming cut 5 bases from V and 2 bases from J; bases unmatched to any gene: 7. The length of the CDR3 is 16 residues. CDR3 protein: CASSPQGAQNTGELFL. The CDR3 DNA reads as TGTGCCAGCAGCCCTCAGGGGGCACAAAACACCGGGGAGCTGTTTTTG.

In the case of this clonotype: At one boundary the junction diverges from the germline segment, which might be a read error. The chain links TRBV5-3 to TRBJ1-4; TRBD1 might be the D (5 bases). TRBV5-3 belongs to the ORF category, with a function that is uncertain. The CDR3 spans 14 residues. Here the CDR3 DNA reads TGTGCCAGCAGCTTCAAAGGGGCAGGTGAAAAACTGTTTTTT. Its translation is CASSFKGAGEKLFF.

This clonotype has more than one count but fewer than ten. The chain recombines TRBV7-2 with TRBJ1-5, with D uncertain. V lost 5 bases to trimming and J lost 0 bases, with 11 bases between them. The CDR3 is made up of 15 amino acids. The germline V gene encodes CDR1 SGHTA and CDR2 FQGNSA. Written as DNA, the CDR3 is TGTGCCAGCAGCCCTGACGGATATAGCAATCAGCCCCAGCATTTT. As protein: CASSPDGYSNQPQHF. The complete variable domain, with remaining parts taken from reference TRBV7-2 and TRBJ1-5, reads GAGVSQSPSNKVTEKGKDVELRCDPISGHTALYWYRQSLGQGLEFLIYFQGNSAPDKSGLPSDRFSAERTGGSVSTLTIQRTQQEDSAVYLCASSPDGYSNQPQHFGDGTRLSIL.

This rearrangement joins TRBV6-8 to TRBJ1-1, with unresolved D. Germline V gene data show CDR1 as MNHGY and CDR2 as SAAAGT. This CDR3 contains 16 residues. V was shortened by 0 bases and J by 1 base, with 12 bases between the two germline ends. The CDR3 sequence: CASSYSLGIPNTEAFF. CDR3 nucleotides: TGTGCCAGCAGTTACTCGTTAGGCATACCGAACACTGAAGCTTTCTTT.

This clonotype appeared once. V gene TRBV20-1 combines with J gene TRBJ2-5; D gene unclear. The CDR3 totals 11 residues. Deletions cut 8 bases from V and 5 bases from J, with 12 bases between. Germline V gene lookup returns CDR1 DFQATT and CDR2 SNEGSKA (reference sequence). CDR3 region: CSTDPWETQYF. CDR3 DNA sequence: TGCAGTACCGACCCGTGGGAGACCCAGTACTTC.

For this clonotype: The conserved final phenylalanine or tryptophan is absent from the CDR3, which likely points to a read error. The chain combines TRBV10-2 with TRBJ1-2; D may be TRBD1 (5 bases). Germline CDR1 and CDR2: WSHSY and SAAADI. This CDR3 is built from 13 residues. In nucleotides, the CDR3 is TGCGCCAGCGGGGGTGGAGAGCTCTATGTCTACACCATC. Protein product: CASGGGELYVYTI.

The rearrangement uses TRBV11-2 and TRBJ2-3; D is possibly TRBD2 (6 bases). The length of the CDR3 is 20 residues. Germline CDR1 and CDR2: SGHAT and FQNNGV. V lost 3 bases to trimming and J lost 0 bases, with 25 bases between them. The CDR3 bases are TGTGCCAGCAGCTTCAGGAGGGACGGCCCCTGGGAGCGAAGCACAGATACGCAGTATTTT. Amino acids: CASSFRRDGPWERSTDTQYF. Supplemented by reference TRBV11-2 and TRBJ2-3, the full variable domain reads EAGVAQSPRYKIIEKRQSVAFWCNPISGHATLYWYQQILGQGPKLLIQFQNNGVVDDSQLPKDRFSAERLKGVDSTLKIQPAKLEDSAVYLCASSFRRDGPWERSTDTQYFGPGTRLTVL.

The CDR3 region has the DNA TGTGCCAGCAGTGAAGCGCTCTTGGCAGGGACTGGAAACACCATATATTTT. This translates into CASSEALLAGTGNTIYF. The rearrangement links TRBV6-1 to TRBJ1-3; D might be TRBD1 (5 bases). Germline-derived CDR1 and CDR2 are MNHNS and SASEGT. The length of the CDR3 is 17 residues. V dropped 0 bases and J dropped 2 bases, with 14 bases sitting between them.

The chain recombines TRBV7-8 with TRBJ2-1; no clear D gene. Trimming left V 0 bases short and J 7 bases short, with 7 bases between. The CDR3 is 13 residues long. Germline lookup yields CDR1 SGHVS and CDR2 FQNEAQ. In DNA form, the CDR3 reads TGTGCCAGCAGCTTAGCGAGTCTAAATGAGCAGTTCTTC. Amino acid sequence: CASSLASLNEQFF. Supplemented by reference TRBV7-8 and TRBJ2-1, the full variable domain reads GAGVSQSPRYKVAKRGQDVALRCDPISGHVSLFWYQQALGQGPEFLTYFQNEAQLDKSGLPSDRFFAERPEGSVSTLKIQRTQQEDSAVYLCASSLASLNEQFFGPGTRLTVL.